This T cell receptor beta chain is drawn from a study of blood T cell repertoires in COVID-19. This CDR3 is 15 amino acids long. V lost 4 bases to trimming and J lost 5 bases; unmatched junction nucleotides: 9. Germline CDR1 SGHRS, CDR2 YFSETQ. Sequencing used immunoSEQ multiplex PCR; TCRdb keeps in-frame clones, though not all of them. The sample has about 330,000 clones, approximately 88% seen once. The origin of this receptor is a man aged 18 to 29 who had recovered from COVID-19. The rearrangement joins TRBV5-1 to TRBJ2-1; TRBD2 matches at 7 bases. The specimen sequenced was peripheral blood. The CDR3: CASSPRTSTNNEQFF. The CDR3 DNA follows: TGCGCCAGCAGCCCTCGGACTAGTACCAACAATGAGCAGTTCTTC. Supplemented by reference TRBV5-1 and TRBJ2-1, the full variable domain reads KAGVTQTPRYLIKTRGQQVTLSCSPISGHRSVSWYQQTPGQGLQFLFEYFSETQRNKGNFPGRFSGRQFSNSRSEMNVSTLELGDSALYLCASSPRTSTNNEQFFGPGTRLTVL.